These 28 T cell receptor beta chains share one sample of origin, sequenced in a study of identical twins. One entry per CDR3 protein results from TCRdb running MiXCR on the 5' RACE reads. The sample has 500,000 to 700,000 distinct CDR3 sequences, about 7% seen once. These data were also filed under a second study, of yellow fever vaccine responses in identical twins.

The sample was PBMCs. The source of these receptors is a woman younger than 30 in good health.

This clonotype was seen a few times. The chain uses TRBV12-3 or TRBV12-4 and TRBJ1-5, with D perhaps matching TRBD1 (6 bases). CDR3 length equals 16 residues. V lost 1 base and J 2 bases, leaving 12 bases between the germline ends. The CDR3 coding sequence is TGTGCCAGCAGTTTAGAGGGGGGGACGGGCAATCAGCCCCAGCATTTT. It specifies CASSLEGGTGNQPQHF.

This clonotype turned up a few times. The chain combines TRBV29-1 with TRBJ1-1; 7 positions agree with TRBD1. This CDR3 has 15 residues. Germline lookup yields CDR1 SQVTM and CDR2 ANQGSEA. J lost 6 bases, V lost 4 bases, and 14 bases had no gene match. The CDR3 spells CSVVGNQGGASEAFF. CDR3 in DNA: TGCAGCGTTGTTGGCAACCAGGGGGGGGCTTCTGAAGCTTTCTTT.

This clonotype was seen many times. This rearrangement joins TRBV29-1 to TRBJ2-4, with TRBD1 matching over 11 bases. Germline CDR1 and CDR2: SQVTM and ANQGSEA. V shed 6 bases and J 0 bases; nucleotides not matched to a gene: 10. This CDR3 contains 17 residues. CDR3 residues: CSVGGQGGNLAKNIQYF. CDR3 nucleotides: TGCAGCGTCGGGGGACAGGGGGGCAATCTAGCCAAAAACATTCAGTACTTC.

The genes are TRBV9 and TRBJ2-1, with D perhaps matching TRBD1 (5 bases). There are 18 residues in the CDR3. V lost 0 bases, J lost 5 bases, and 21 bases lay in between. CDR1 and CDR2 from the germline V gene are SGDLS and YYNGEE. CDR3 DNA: TGTGCCAGCAGCGTAGGTTCTAGTGGGTCAGTACAGGACAATGAGCAGTTCTTC. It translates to CASSVGSSGSVQDNEQFF.

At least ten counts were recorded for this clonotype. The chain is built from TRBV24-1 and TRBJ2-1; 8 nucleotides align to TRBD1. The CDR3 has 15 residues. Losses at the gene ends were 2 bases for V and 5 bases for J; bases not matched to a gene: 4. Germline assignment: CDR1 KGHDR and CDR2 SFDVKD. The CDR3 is CATSDSRTGNNEQFF. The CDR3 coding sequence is TGTGCCACCAGTGATTCCCGGACAGGGAACAATGAGCAGTTCTTC.

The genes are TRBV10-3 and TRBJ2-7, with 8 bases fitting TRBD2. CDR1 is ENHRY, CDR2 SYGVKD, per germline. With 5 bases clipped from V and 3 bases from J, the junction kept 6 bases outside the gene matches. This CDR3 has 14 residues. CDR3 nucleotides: TGTGCCATCAGTAGCGGGAGCCGTAACTACGAGCAGTACTTC. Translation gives CAISSGSRNYEQYF.

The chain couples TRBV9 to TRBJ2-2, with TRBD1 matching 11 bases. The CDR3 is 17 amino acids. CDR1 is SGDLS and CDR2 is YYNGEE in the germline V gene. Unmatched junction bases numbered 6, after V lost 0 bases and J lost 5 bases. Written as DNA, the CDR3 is TGTGCCAGCAGCGTAGTTCCGGGACAGGGGGGAACCGGGGAGCTGTTTTTT. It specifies CASSVVPGQGGTGELFF.

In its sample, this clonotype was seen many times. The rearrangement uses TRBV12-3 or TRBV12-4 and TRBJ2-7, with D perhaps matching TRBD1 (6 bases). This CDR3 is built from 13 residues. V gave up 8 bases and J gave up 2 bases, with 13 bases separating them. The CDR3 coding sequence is TGTGCCAGCTCTACAGGGACCCCCTACGAGCAGTACTTC. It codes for CASSTGTPYEQYF.

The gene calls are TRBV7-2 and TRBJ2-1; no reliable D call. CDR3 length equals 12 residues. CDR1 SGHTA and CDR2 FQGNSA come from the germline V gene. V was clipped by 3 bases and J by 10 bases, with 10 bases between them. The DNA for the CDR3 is TGTGCCAGCAGCTTTTTCTATGGGGAGCAGTTCTTC. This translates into CASSFFYGEQFF.

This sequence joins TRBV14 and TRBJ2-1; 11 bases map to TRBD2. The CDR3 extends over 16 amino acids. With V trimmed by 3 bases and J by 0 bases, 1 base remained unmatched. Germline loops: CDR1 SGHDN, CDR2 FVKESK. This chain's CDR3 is CASSHGTSGSYNEQFF. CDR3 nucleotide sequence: TGTGCCAGCAGCCACGGGACTAGCGGCTCCTACAATGAGCAGTTCTTC. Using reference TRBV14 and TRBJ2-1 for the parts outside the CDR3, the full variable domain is EAGVTQFPSHSVIEKGQTVTLRCDPISGHDNLYWYRRVMGKEIKFLLHFVKESKQDESGMPNNRFLAERTGGTYSTLKVQPAELEDSGVYFCASSHGTSGSYNEQFFGPGTRLTVL.

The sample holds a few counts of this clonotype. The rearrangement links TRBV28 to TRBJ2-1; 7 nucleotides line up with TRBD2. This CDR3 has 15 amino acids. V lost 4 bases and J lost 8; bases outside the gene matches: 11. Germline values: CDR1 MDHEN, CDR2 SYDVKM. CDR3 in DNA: TGTGCCAGCAGTTCCTCCGGGACTATGGTCTATGAGCAGTTCTTC. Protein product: CASSSSGTMVYEQFF. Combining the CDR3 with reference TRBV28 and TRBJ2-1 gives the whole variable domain DVKVTQSSRYLVKRTGEKVFLECVQDMDHENMFWYRQDPGLGLRLIYFSYDVKMKEKGDIPEGYSVSREKKERFSLILESASTNQTSMYLCASSSSGTMVYEQFFGPGTRLTVL.

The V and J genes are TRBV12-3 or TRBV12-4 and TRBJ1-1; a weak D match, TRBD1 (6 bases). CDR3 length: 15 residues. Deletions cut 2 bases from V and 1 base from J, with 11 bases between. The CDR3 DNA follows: TGTGCCAGCAGTTTATGGTCAGGGGCGAACACTGAAGCTTTCTTT. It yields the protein CASSLWSGANTEAFF.

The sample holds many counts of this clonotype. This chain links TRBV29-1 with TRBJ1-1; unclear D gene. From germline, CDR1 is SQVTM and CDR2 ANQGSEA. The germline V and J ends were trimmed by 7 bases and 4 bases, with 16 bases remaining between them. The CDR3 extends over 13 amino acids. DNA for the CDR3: TGCAGCGCCGACCCCGGGCGCAGCACTGAAGCTTTCTTT. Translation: CSADPGRSTEAFF.

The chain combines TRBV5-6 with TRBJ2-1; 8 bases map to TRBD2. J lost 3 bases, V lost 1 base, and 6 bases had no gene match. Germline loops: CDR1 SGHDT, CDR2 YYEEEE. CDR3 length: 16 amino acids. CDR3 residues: CASSLIAGPYYNEQFF. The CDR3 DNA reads TGTGCCAGCAGCTTGATAGCGGGGCCTTACTACAATGAGCAGTTCTTC.

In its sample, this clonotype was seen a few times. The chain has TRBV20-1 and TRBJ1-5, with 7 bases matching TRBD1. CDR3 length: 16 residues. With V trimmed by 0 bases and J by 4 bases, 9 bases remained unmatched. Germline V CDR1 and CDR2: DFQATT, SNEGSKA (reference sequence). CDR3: CSARDIRQGGNQPQHF. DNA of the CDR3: TGCAGTGCTAGAGATATCCGACAGGGTGGAAATCAGCCCCAGCATTTT.

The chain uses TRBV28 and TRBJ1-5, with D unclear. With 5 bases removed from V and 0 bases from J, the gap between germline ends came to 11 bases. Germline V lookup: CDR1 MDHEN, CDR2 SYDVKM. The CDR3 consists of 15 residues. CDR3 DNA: TGTGCCAGCAGTCCTAGCGGTCTTAGCAATCAGCCCCAGCATTTT. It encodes CASSPSGLSNQPQHF.

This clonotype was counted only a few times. Written as DNA, the CDR3 is TGTGCCAGCAGTTTGGGGGGGACGGGCTATGGCTACACCTTC. Protein product: CASSLGGTGYGYTF. The V and J genes are TRBV12-3 or TRBV12-4 and TRBJ1-2; D may be TRBD1 (5 bases). The CDR3 runs to 14 residues. The V and J ends lost 3 bases and 4 bases respectively, with 12 bases between them.

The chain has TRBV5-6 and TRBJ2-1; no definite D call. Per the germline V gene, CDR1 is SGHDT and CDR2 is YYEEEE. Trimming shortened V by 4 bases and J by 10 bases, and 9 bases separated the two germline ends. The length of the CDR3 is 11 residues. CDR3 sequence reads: CASSLTEEQFF. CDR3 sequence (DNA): TGTGCCAGCAGCCTAACAGAGGAGCAGTTCTTC.

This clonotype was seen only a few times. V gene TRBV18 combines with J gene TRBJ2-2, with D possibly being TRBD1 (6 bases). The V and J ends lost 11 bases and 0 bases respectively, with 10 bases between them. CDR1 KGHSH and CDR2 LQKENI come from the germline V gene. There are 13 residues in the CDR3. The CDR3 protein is CAGEGANTGELFF. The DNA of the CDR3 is TGTGCCGGCGAGGGGGCGAACACCGGGGAGCTGTTTTTT.

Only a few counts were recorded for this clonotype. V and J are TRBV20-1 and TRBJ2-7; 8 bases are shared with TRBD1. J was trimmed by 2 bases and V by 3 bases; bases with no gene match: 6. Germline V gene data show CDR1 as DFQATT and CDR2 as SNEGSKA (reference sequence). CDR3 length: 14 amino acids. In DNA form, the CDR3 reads TGCAGTGCTAGTCGGGACAGGACCCCCTACGAGCAGTACGTC. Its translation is CSASRDRTPYEQYV.

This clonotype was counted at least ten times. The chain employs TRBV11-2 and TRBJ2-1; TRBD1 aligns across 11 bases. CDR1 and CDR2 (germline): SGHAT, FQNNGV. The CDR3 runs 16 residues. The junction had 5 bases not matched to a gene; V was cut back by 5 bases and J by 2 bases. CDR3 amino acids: CASSNRTGGPYNEQFF. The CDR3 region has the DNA TGTGCCAGCAGCAACCGGACAGGGGGCCCCTACAATGAGCAGTTCTTC.

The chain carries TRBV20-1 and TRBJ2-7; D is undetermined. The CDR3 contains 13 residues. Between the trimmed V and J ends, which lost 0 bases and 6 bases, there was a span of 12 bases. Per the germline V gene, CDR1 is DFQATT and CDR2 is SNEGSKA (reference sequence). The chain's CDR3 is CSARDILALEQYV. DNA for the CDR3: TGCAGTGCTAGAGATATTTTGGCCCTCGAGCAGTACGTC.

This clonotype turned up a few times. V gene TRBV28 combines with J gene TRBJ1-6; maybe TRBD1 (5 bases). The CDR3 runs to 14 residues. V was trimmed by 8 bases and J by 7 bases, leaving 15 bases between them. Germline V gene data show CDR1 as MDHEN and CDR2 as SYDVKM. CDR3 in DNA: TGTGCCAGCTATGGAGCAGGGAAGAATTCACCCCTCCACTTT. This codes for CASYGAGKNSPLHF.

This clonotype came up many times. CDR3 protein: CATRQDLNNEQFF. The CDR3, as DNA: TGTGCCACCCGACAGGACTTAAACAATGAGCAGTTCTTC. The chain joins TRBV10-3 to TRBJ2-1; D perhaps matches TRBD1 (6 bases). The CDR3 has 13 residues. Germline values: CDR1 ENHRY, CDR2 SYGVKD. Trimming shortened V by 10 bases and J by 5 bases, and 15 bases separated the two germline ends.

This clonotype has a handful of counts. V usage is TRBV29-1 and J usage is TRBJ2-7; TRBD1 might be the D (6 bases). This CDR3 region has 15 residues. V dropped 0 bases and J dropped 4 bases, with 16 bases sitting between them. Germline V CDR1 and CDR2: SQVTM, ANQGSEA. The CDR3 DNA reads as TGCAGCGTTGAAGATTGGGCAAGGGGGATTTACGAGCAGTACTTC. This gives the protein CSVEDWARGIYEQYF.

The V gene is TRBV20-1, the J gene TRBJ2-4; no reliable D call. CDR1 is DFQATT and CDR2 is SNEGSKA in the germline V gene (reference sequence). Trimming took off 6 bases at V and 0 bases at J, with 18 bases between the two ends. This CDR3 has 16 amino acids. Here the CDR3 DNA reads TGCAGTGCACAAGGGTCCCCTAGAATAGCCAAAAACATTCAGTACTTC. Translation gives CSAQGSPRIAKNIQYF.

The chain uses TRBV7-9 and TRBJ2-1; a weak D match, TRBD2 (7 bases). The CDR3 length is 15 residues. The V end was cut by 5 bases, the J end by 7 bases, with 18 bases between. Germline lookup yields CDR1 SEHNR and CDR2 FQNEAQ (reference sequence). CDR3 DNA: TGTGCCAGCAGCCCTCTCGCGGGGGCGAGAAATGAGCAGTTCTTC. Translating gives CASSPLAGARNEQFF.

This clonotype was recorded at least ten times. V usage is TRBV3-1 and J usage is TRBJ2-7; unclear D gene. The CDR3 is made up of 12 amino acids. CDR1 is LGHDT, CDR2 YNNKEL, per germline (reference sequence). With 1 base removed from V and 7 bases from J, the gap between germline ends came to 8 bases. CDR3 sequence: CASSQGGREQYF. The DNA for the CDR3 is TGTGCCAGCAGCCAAGGGGGAAGGGAGCAGTACTTC.